This T cell receptor beta chain stems from a study of blood T cell repertoires in COVID-19 (TCRdb year 2020). About the full investigation: Samples covering the acute and convalescent phases of COVID-19 were provided by collaborators in the United States, Italy and Spain. The prospective study material was composed of cDNA or gDNA derived from T cells, B-cell-depleted T cells, or PBMCs. Subjects who had been exposed to COVID-19, were actively infected with it, or had recovered from it provided the deeply sampled blood TCRbeta repertoires that made up the dataset. A freely available public database, intended as a resource for researchers studying the immune response to SARS-CoV-2, is where the repertoires were released. Samples came from the ongoing ImmuneRACE study (first 160 participants) plus 1,254 subjects from 6 global collaborators. Nearly every sample came with metadata listing a de-identified subject ID, COVID-19 status, age in years and sex. Where available, HLA class I and class II types were taken from metadata supplied by the sample provider and were not determined by assay-based typing. The paper as a whole reports these results and caveats: Clinical and demographic metadata were provided uncurated, with the amount varying by source and participant.

In Seattle, one collaborating source enrolled patients while the infection was active and tracked those patients longitudinally over the course of disease. Whole blood was collected in K2EDTA tubes by collaborating institutions according to the institutions' own protocols. For TCRbeta analysis, collaborators shipped samples as frozen whole blood, isolated PBMCs, or DNA extracted from either of those sample types. TCRbeta CDR3 regions were amplified from genomic DNA using the immunoSEQ Assay, a bias-controlled multiplex PCR. On the authors' methods: Within the assay, amplification of reference gene primers was used to estimate how many nucleated cells each sample contained. To quantify the absolute abundance of each unique TCRbeta CDR3 rearrangement, sequence reads were collapsed and filtered. For each sample, productive Simpson clonality was calculated as the square root of Simpson's diversity index over productive rearrangements. In its TCRdb copy, this immuneACCESS table keeps in-frame sequences only and misses some clones. Where compared with another copy, unresolved V genes explain less than half of these, and the others have no known cause. The V and J calls and clone size are taken from that table; D and trimming were inferred from the DNA. Across this sample there are approximately 140,000 clones, with approximately 83% seen only once. The top ten clones comprise 6.5% to 9.5% of the sample.

Worth noting for this clone: The clone's antigen remains unknown. No clone much larger than this one lies a single base away; base qualities are absent.

Per the germline V gene, SNHLY is the CDR1 and FYNNEI is the CDR2. The CDR3, cysteine through phenylalanine, is 12 amino acids long. The sequence is cut down to CDR3 DNA, 36 bases in frame from base 1. The TCR was taken from a woman aged 60-75 years with COVID-19, enrolled during active disease. The chain couples TRBV2 to TRBJ2-1, with the D segment identity uncertain. Source material: peripheral blood. The CDR3 sequence is CTKSTSYNEQFF. The nucleotide sequence reads as follows: TGTACCAAGAGTACCTCCTACAATGAGCAGTTCTTC.